This T cell receptor (beta chain) is drawn from a study of blood T cell repertoires in COVID-19. As for the study in general: There were acute and convalescent COVID-19 samples, and they came from the United States, Italy and Spain.

Participants were aged roughly 18 to 95 years, lived in around 22 US areas, and enrolled virtually. Participants were placed into cohorts based on the clinical history they reported. Authors' methods: Using reference gene primer amplification, nucleated cell counts were estimated. Assay: immunoSEQ multiplex PCR; the TCRdb copy retains only in-frame clones and omits some. D and trimming come from the DNA, and the V and J calls and clone size come from that table. The sample includes 110,000 to 150,000 clones, 84% of them seen just once. Germline V gene sequence: CDR1 LGHDT, CDR2 YNNKEL (reference sequence). Trimming removed 1 base from V and 0 bases from J, with 25 bases in between. The CDR3 spans 22 residues.

The receptor was isolated from a man aged 40-50 years with acute COVID-19. This chain uses TRBV3-1 (or the pseudogene TRBV3-2) with TRBJ1-6, with a tentative D call TRBD1 (6 bases). The sequenced sample was PBMCs or T cells enriched from blood (not recorded which). The CDR3 nucleotides read TGTGCCAGCAGCCAAGCCGTTACCCGTTGGGGGGGCCCTTTCTCCTATAATTCACCCCTCCACTTT. It is translated as CASSQAVTRWGGPFSYNSPLHF.